The source of this T cell receptor (beta chain) is a study of siplizumab effects on memory and regulatory T cells. Study-wide results and caveats: There appeared to be greater diversity in naive T cells than in memory cells, and naive T cells seemed major contributors to the alloresponse. Naive or memory phenotype was unassignable for roughly 80-96% of proliferating CD4+ or CD8+ clones. Siplizumab caused a significant drop in alloreactive sequences traceable to unstimulated CD4+ memory cells.

Concerning this clone itself: Its target is unknown.

The CDR3 loop spans 14 amino acids. Unmatched junction bases numbered 4, after V lost 5 bases and J lost 3 bases. CDR1 is GTSNPN and CDR2 is SVGIG in the germline V gene (reference sequence). Assaying covered approximately 100,000 TCR templates per sample. Some clones are missing from TCRdb's copy, which holds only in-frame ones; the method was immunoSEQ multiplex PCR. The table has around 87,000 clones, 70% to 90% seen once. Sequencing was done on a sample of CD4+ T cells sorted from blood. The chain combines TRBV30 with TRBJ1-6; 7 positions agree with TRBD1. The receptor was isolated from a human donor in good health. CDR3 protein: CAWGTGVYNSPLHF. The CDR3 nucleotides read TGTGCCTGGGGTACAGGGGTCTATAATTCACCCCTCCACTTT.